These 31 T cell receptor beta chains were sequenced from one sample in a study of blood T cell repertoires in COVID-19. This table comes from immunoSEQ multiplex PCR, and its TCRdb copy is limited to in-frame clones, with some not included. The sample consists of some 180,000 clones, nearly 90% of them appearing once. The source material was peripheral blood. Receptors originate from a man in his fifties or sixties with active or convalescent COVID-19.

This sequence joins TRBV9 and TRBJ2-7; possibly TRBD1 for D (5 bases). Germline CDR1 SGDLS, CDR2 YYNGEE. V was clipped by 0 bases and J by 2 bases, with 9 bases between them. The CDR3 contains 14 residues. The CDR3 loop reads CASSVGDSPYEQYF. In DNA, the CDR3 is TGTGCCAGCAGCGTAGGCGACAGCCCCTACGAGCAGTACTTC. The variable domain in full, completed from reference TRBV9 and TRBJ2-7, reads DSGVTQTPKHLITATGQRVTLRCSPRSGDLSVYWYQQSLDQGLQFLIQYYNGEERAKGNILERFSAQQFPDLHSELNLSSLELGDSALYFCASSVGDSPYEQYFGPGTRLTVT.

V gene TRBV5-1 combines with J gene TRBJ2-1; 8 bases are a match to TRBD1. The CDR3 is 14 amino acids. Germline CDR1 reads SGHRS; CDR2 reads YFSETQ. V dropped 4 bases and J dropped 3; count of bases not matched to a gene: 3. The CDR3 sequence is CASSIGTGYNEQFF. The CDR3 nucleotides read TGCGCCAGCAGCATCGGGACAGGCTACAATGAGCAGTTCTTC.

The rearrangement joins TRBV5-1 to TRBJ2-7, with D perhaps matching TRBD1 (6 bases). The length of the CDR3 is 14 residues. Germline loops: CDR1 SGHRS, CDR2 YFSETQ. Trimming pared 0 bases from V and 3 bases from J, leaving 10 bases between. The CDR3 loop reads CASSLGAGDYEQYF. DNA for the CDR3: TGCGCCAGCAGCTTGGGGGCAGGGGACTACGAGCAGTACTTC.

CDR3 in amino acids: CAISVARTRTDTQYF. CDR3 in DNA: TGTGCCATCAGTGTGGCCAGAACCCGCACAGATACGCAGTATTTT. The rearrangement joins TRBV10-3 to TRBJ2-3; D ambiguous. V shed 4 bases and J shed 1 base, with 12 bases lying between them. This CDR3 spans 15 amino acids. Germline V gene sequence: CDR1 ENHRY, CDR2 SYGVKD.

The table lists this clone with a few counts. The rearrangement uses TRBV6-2 or TRBV6-3 and TRBJ2-7; 7 nucleotides agree with TRBD1. This CDR3 is built from 16 residues. V lost 0 bases, J lost 2 bases, and 7 bases stayed unmatched. In germline, CDR1 is MNHEY, CDR2 SVGEGT. CDR3 protein: CASSYSTGATPYEQYF. The DNA for the CDR3 is TGTGCCAGCAGTTACTCTACAGGGGCCACACCCTACGAGCAGTACTTC.

The chain employs TRBV5-4 and TRBJ2-5; D is perhaps TRBD1 (5 bases). Trimming stripped 0 bases from V and 5 bases from J, with 11 bases between. The CDR3 has 14 residues. Germline CDR1 reads SGHNT; CDR2 reads YYREEE (reference sequence). CDR3 DNA: TGTGCCAGCAGCTTGGCTGGGGCGCGGGAGACCCAGTACTTC. Translating it yields CASSLAGARETQYF.

V gene TRBV4-1 combines with J gene TRBJ2-1; 8 bases map to TRBD2. The CDR3 runs 15 residues. CDR1 is MGHRA, CDR2 YSYEKL, per germline. The V segment lost 4 bases and the J segment 5 bases; nucleotides outside the gene matches: 7. The CDR3 sequence: CASSLNIAGNNEQFF. The CDR3, as DNA: TGCGCCAGCAGCCTAAACATAGCGGGAAACAATGAGCAGTTCTTC.

This clone has a single count. J is TRBJ1-4 and V is TRBV11-2, with D possibly being TRBD1 (6 bases). V lost 7 bases to trimming and J lost 0 bases, with 15 bases between them. The CDR3 covers 16 residues. Germline V lookup: CDR1 SGHAT, CDR2 FQNNGV. The CDR3 coding sequence is TGTGCCAGCAAGGAAAGGGGGTCGACAACTAATGAAAAACTGTTTTTT. It codes for CASKERGSTTNEKLFF.

V usage is TRBV9 and J usage is TRBJ1-2; 7 positions match TRBD1. V lost 4 bases to trimming and J lost 0 bases; unmatched junction nucleotides: 6. The CDR3 contains 15 residues. The germline CDR1 and CDR2 sequences are SGDLS and YYNGEE. The CDR3, as DNA: TGTGCCAGCAGCCCGGGACAGACTGCTAACTATGGCTACACCTTC. This codes for CASSPGQTANYGYTF.

Of note for this clone: Distinct nucleotide sequences in the sample also encode this CDR3. The chain has TRBV7-3 and TRBJ2-5, with D possibly matching TRBD2 (5 bases). Trimming removed 1 base at V and 5 bases at J, with 8 bases between. CDR3 length: 13 residues. Germline CDR1 is SGHTA and CDR2 is FQGTGA. The CDR3 region has the DNA TGTGCCAGCAGCTTAAGTGGCGGGGAGACCCAGTACTTC. Its translation is CASSLSGGETQYF.

The chain uses TRBV29-1 and TRBJ2-4; D is perhaps TRBD2 (6 bases). The CDR3 is 11 amino acids. Trimming pared 5 bases from V and 9 bases from J, leaving 11 bases between. Germline loops: CDR1 SQVTM, CDR2 ANQGSEA. The chain's CDR3 is CSVQGGGIQYF. The DNA for the CDR3 is TGCAGCGTTCAGGGAGGTGGCATTCAGTACTTC.

This clone has only one observation. The chain recombines TRBV25-1 with TRBJ1-4; TRBD1 matches at 9 bases. The V and J ends lost 1 base and 4 bases, in that order; junction bases with no gene match: 1. This CDR3 spans 15 amino acids. CDR1 and CDR2 (germline): MGHDK, SYGVNS. This CDR3 reads CASSESGQGNEKLFF. The CDR3 nucleotides read TGTGCCAGCAGTGAATCGGGACAGGGTAATGAAAAACTGTTTTTT.

The chain employs TRBV24-1 and TRBJ2-5, with D possibly being TRBD1 (6 bases). This CDR3 spans 14 amino acids. V dropped 2 bases and J dropped 2 bases, with 8 bases sitting between them. Germline values: CDR1 KGHDR, CDR2 SFDVKD. In DNA, the CDR3 is TGTGCCACCAGTGATTCAGGGGTGCAAGAGACCCAGTACTTC. Its translation is CATSDSGVQETQYF.

This rearrangement joins TRBV4-1 to TRBJ1-3; TRBD1 matches at 8 bases. Germline V gene lookup returns CDR1 MGHRA and CDR2 YSYEKL. The CDR3 loop spans 14 amino acids. V trimming: 4 bases; J trimming: 4 bases; junction bases outside the gene matches: 3. The CDR3, as DNA: TGCGCCAGCAGCCCCGGACAGGGAGGAAACACCATATATTTT. It translates to CASSPGQGGNTIYF.

The gene calls are TRBV9 and TRBJ2-7, with TRBD2 identical over 10 bases. Trimming took 0 bases from V and 4 from J; bases not matched to a gene: 4. Per the germline V gene, CDR1 is SGDLS and CDR2 is YYNGEE. The CDR3 covers 15 residues. This chain's CDR3 is CASSVGGTSEYEQYF. The CDR3 DNA follows: TGTGCCAGCAGCGTAGGGGGGACTAGCGAGTACGAGCAGTACTTC.

The chain combines TRBV14 with TRBJ1-1; D remains unclear. Germline lookup yields CDR1 SGHDN and CDR2 FVKESK. This CDR3 comprises 13 residues. V dropped 3 bases and J dropped 2 bases, with 7 bases sitting between them. CDR3: CASSQGVNTEAFF. The DNA of the CDR3 is TGTGCCAGCAGCCAGGGCGTCAACACTGAAGCTTTCTTT.

The chain uses TRBV5-1 and TRBJ2-3, with D perhaps TRBD2 (7 bases). Trimming shortened V by 4 bases and J by 0 bases, and 12 bases separated the two germline ends. This CDR3 is 15 amino acids long. Germline CDR1 SGHRS, CDR2 YFSETQ. CDR3 bases: TGCGCCAGCAGCCTCGGGGGGCTAAGCACAGATACGCAGTATTTT. It codes for CASSLGGLSTDTQYF.

In this sample, this clone turned up a few times. V gene TRBV4-1 combines with J gene TRBJ1-3; D remains ambiguous. V lost 4 bases to trimming and J lost 4 bases, with 11 bases between them. The CDR3 is made up of 14 amino acids. The germline V gene has CDR1 MGHRA and CDR2 YSYEKL. Written as DNA, the CDR3 is TGCGCCAGCAGCCGGCTCAGGAGGGGAAACACCATATATTTT. Its protein product is CASSRLRRGNTIYF.

The chain employs TRBV7-9 and TRBJ1-2; 11 bases map to TRBD1. CDR1 and CDR2 from the germline V gene are SEHNR and FQNEAQ (reference sequence). J gave up 7 bases and V 5 bases, and 9 bases lay outside the gene matches. The CDR3 is made up of 15 amino acids. This CDR3 reads CASSRIGQGAGGYTF. The CDR3 DNA is TGTGCCAGCAGCAGAATCGGACAGGGGGCCGGTGGCTACACCTTC.

The chain recombines TRBV6-5 with TRBJ1-3; D call uncertain. Germline lookup yields CDR1 MNHEY and CDR2 SVGAGI. Trimming stripped 8 bases from V and 4 bases from J, with 12 bases between. This CDR3 has 13 residues. The DNA of the CDR3 is TGTGCCAGCTTCGGAGTAAAAGGAAACACCATATATTTT. Its protein product is CASFGVKGNTIYF.

J is TRBJ2-5 and V is TRBV4-2, with TRBD2 matching 10 bases. Germline V lookup: CDR1 LGHNA, CDR2 YNFKEQ. The J segment lost 5 bases and the V segment lost 1 base, leaving 7 bases of the junction unmatched. The CDR3 has 16 residues. This CDR3 is CASSQVGSGGAETQYF. CDR3 nucleotides: TGTGCCAGCAGCCAAGTTGGAAGCGGGGGGGCCGAGACCCAGTACTTC.

V and J are TRBV6-5 and TRBJ2-6; D uncertain. The CDR3 runs 15 residues. Per germline, CDR1 MNHEY and CDR2 SVGAGI. The V end lost 4 bases, the J end lost 0 bases, and 7 bases lay between the germline ends. CDR3 in DNA: TGTGCCAGCAGTTCCTATTCCTCTGGGGCCAACGTCCTGACTTTC. This encodes CASSSYSSGANVLTF.

This sequence joins TRBV6-5 and TRBJ1-1; 7 nucleotides line up with TRBD1. Germline loops: CDR1 MNHEY, CDR2 SVGAGI. There are 14 residues in the CDR3. V gave up 2 bases and J gave up 4 bases; unmatched junction bases: 4. CDR3 protein: CASSYGAGGTEAFF. In DNA form, the CDR3 reads TGTGCCAGCAGTTACGGGGCAGGGGGCACTGAAGCTTTCTTT.

This chain uses TRBV5-6 with TRBJ2-5, with D unclear. Germline V gene lookup returns CDR1 SGHDT and CDR2 YYEEEE. CDR3 size: 13 residues. Trimming cost V 3 bases and J 7 bases, with 13 bases left between them. This chain's CDR3 is CASSWSLKGTQYF. The CDR3 DNA is TGTGCCAGCAGCTGGAGTTTGAAAGGGACCCAGTACTTC.

This chain links TRBV6-5 with TRBJ2-7; the D gene is possibly TRBD1 (6 bases). There are 15 residues in the CDR3. V was clipped by 9 bases and J by 0 bases, with 18 bases between them. Germline values: CDR1 MNHEY, CDR2 SVGAGI. The CDR3 region is CASRTPGHFSYEQYF. The CDR3 coding sequence is TGTGCCAGTCGAACTCCGGGACACTTCTCCTACGAGCAGTACTTC.

This chain links TRBV5-1 with TRBJ1-1; 8 bases map to TRBD1. This CDR3 comprises 15 residues. V shed 1 base, J shed 1 base, and the junction held 3 bases outside the gene matches. Germline CDR1 is SGHRS and CDR2 is YFSETQ. The CDR3 bases are TGCGCCAGCAGCTTGACAGGGGGACCGAACACTGAAGCTTTCTTT. Its translation is CASSLTGGPNTEAFF.

This chain uses TRBV6-6 with TRBJ1-4; TRBD1 matches at 10 bases. Losses at the gene ends were 5 bases for V and 0 bases for J; bases not matched to a gene: 9. Looked up from germline, CDR1 is MNHNY and CDR2 is SVGAGI (reference sequence). The CDR3 covers 18 residues. Here the CDR3 reads CASSPRDRGRSTNEKLFF. CDR3 sequence (DNA): TGTGCCAGCAGTCCCCGGGACAGGGGACGGTCAACTAATGAAAAACTGTTTTTT.

The V and J genes are TRBV6-5 and TRBJ2-3; tentative D call: TRBD1 (6 bases). This CDR3 comprises 13 residues. V lost 5 bases to trimming and J lost 4 bases, with 10 bases between them. Germline CDR1 is MNHEY and CDR2 is SVGAGI. DNA for the CDR3: TGTGCCAGCAGTAGATCAGGGGCAGATACGCAGTATTTT. It specifies CASSRSGADTQYF.

This chain uses TRBV5-6 with TRBJ1-1; D possibly corresponds to TRBD1 (6 bases). V shed 2 bases and J shed 10 bases, with 12 bases lying between them. Germline-derived CDR1 and CDR2 are SGHDT and YYEEEE. This CDR3 spans 12 amino acids. This CDR3 is CASSFGGSGAFF. Written as DNA, the CDR3 is TGTGCCAGCAGCTTTGGGGGCTCGGGAGCTTTCTTT. The whole variable domain, filled in from reference TRBV5-6 and TRBJ1-1, reads DAGVTQSPTHLIKTRGQQVTLRCSPKSGHDTVSWYQQALGQGPQFIFQYYEEEERQRGNFPDRFSGHQFPNYSSELNVNALLLGDSALYLCASSFGGSGAFFGQGTRLTVV.

The chain uses TRBV19 and TRBJ1-1, with a tentative D call TRBD1 (5 bases). Germline CDR1 LNHDA, CDR2 SQIVND (reference sequence). V was pared by 7 bases and J by 4 bases, with 13 bases between. The CDR3 is made up of 13 amino acids. CDR3 residues: CASKVQATTEAFF. Written as DNA, the CDR3 is TGTGCCAGTAAAGTACAGGCGACCACTGAAGCTTTCTTT.

A note on this clone: The same CDR3 is also encoded by other DNA sequences in this sample. CDR3 protein: CSATSGHEQYF. CDR3 in DNA: TGCAGTGCTACCAGCGGCCACGAGCAGTACTTC. J is TRBJ2-7 and V is TRBV20-1, with a possible D match to TRBD2 (5 bases). V dropped 4 bases and J dropped 5 bases, with 9 bases sitting between them. Germline V gives CDR1 DFQATT, CDR2 SNEGSKA (reference sequence). The CDR3 consists of 11 residues.